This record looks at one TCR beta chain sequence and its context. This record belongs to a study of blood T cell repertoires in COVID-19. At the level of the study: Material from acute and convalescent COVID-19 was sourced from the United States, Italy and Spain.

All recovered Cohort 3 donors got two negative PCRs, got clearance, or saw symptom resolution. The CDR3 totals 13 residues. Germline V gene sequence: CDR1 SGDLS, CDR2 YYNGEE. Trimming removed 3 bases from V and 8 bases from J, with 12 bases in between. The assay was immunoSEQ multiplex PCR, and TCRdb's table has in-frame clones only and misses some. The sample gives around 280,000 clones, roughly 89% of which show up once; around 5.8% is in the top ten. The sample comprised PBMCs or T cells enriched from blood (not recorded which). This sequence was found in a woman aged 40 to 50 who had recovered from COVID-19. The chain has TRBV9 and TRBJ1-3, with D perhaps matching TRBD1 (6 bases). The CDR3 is CASSAQGRDTIYF. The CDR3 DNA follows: TGTGCCAGCAGCGCACAGGGTAGGGACACCATATATTTT.